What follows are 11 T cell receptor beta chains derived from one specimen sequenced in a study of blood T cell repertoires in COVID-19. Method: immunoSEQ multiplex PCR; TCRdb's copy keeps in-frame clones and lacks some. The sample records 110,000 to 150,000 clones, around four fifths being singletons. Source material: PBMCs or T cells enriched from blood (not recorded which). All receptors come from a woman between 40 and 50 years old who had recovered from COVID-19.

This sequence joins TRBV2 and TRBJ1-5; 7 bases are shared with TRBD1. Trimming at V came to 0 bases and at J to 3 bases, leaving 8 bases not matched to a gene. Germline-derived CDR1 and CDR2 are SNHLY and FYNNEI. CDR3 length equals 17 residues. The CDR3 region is CASSEARGTDINQPQHF. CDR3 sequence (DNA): TGTGCCAGCAGTGAAGCGCGAGGGACAGACATCAATCAGCCCCAGCATTTT. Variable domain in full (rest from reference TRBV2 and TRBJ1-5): EPEVTQTPSHQVTQMGQEVILRCVPISNHLYFYWYRQILGQKVEFLVSFYNNEISEKSEIFDDQFSVERPDGSNFTLKIRSTKLEDSAMYFCASSEARGTDINQPQHFGDGTRLSIL.

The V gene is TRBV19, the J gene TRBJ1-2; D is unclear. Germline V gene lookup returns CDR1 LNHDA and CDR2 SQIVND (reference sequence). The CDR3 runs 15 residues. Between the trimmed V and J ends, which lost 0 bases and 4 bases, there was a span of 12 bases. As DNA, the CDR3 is TGTGCCAGTAGTATAGATCTATTGCGCGTCTATGGCTACACCTTC. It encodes CASSIDLLRVYGYTF.

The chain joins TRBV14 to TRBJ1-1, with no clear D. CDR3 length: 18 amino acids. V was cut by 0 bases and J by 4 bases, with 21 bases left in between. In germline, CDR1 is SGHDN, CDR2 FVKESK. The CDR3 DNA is TGTGCCAGCAGCCAAGAGGGAGCTGTTGACCCCTGGGCCACTGAAGCTTTCTTT. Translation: CASSQEGAVDPWATEAFF.

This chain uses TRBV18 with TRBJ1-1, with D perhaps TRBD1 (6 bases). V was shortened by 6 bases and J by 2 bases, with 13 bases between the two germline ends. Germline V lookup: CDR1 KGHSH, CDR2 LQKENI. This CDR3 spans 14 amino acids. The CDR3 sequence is CASSQGRGNTEAFF. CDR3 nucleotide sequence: TGTGCCAGCTCTCAGGGGAGGGGAAACACTGAAGCTTTCTTT.

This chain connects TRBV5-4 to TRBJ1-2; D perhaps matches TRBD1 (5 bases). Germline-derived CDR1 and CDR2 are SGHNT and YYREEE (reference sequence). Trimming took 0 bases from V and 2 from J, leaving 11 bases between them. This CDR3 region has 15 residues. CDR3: CASSLGFQGNYGYTF. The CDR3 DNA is TGTGCCAGCAGCTTGGGGTTTCAGGGAAACTATGGCTACACCTTC. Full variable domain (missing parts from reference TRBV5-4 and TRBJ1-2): ETGVTQSPTHLIKTRGQQVTLRCSSQSGHNTVSWYQQALGQGPQFIFQYYREEENGRGNFPPRFSGLQFPNYSSELNVNALELDDSALYLCASSLGFQGNYGYTFGSGTRLTVV.

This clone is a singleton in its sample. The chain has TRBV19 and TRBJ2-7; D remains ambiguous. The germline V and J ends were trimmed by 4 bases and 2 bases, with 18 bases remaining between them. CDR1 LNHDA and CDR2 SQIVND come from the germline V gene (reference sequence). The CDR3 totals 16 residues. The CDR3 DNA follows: TGTGCCAGTAGTACCAGCCGAGGCATGGGTACCTACGAGCAGTACTTC. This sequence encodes CASSTSRGMGTYEQYF.

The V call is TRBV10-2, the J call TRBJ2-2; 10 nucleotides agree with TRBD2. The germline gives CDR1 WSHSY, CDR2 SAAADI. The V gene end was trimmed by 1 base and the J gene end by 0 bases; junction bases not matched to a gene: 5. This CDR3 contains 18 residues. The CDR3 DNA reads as TGCGCCAGCAGTGAGTGGGGTAGCGGGGGGCCGAACACCGGGGAGCTGTTTTTT. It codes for CASSEWGSGGPNTGELFF.

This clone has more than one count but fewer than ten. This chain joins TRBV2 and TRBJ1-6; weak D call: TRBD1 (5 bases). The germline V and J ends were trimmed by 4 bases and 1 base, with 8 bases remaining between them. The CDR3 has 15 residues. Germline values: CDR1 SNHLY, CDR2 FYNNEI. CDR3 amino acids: CASSVGGSYNSPLHF. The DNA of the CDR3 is TGTGCCAGCAGTGTTGGGGGGTCCTATAATTCACCCCTCCACTTT.

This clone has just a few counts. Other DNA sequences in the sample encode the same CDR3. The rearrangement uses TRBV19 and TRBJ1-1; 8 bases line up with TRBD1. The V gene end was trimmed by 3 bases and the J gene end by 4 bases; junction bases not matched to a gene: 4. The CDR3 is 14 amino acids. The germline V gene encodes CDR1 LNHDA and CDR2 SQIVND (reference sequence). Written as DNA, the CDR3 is TGTGCCAGTAGTATTCAGGGGGCTGGCACTGAAGCTTTCTTT. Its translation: CASSIQGAGTEAFF.

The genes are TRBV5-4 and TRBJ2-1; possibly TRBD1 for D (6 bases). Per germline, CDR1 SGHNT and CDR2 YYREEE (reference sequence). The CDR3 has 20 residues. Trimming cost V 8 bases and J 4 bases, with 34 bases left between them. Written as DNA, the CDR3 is TGTGCCAGTCCTCCTTACAGGGCCCTCCTGGTCGGAGGAAGATACAATGAGCAGTTCTTC. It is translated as CASPPYRALLVGGRYNEQFF.

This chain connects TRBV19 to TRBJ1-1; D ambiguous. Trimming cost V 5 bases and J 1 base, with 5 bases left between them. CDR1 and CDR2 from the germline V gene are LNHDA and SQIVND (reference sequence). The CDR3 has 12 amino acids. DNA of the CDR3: TGTGCCAGTAGTCCGTGGAACACTGAAGCTTTCTTT. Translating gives CASSPWNTEAFF.